Each of the 24 T cell receptor beta chains below was sequenced from the same sample in a study of shared clonotypes between healthy human individuals. Using immunoSEQ multiplex PCR, the repertoire was profiled, and TCRdb retains in-frame clones only, with some absent. The table lists roughly 2.5 million clones, around 94% of them singletons. Material for sequencing was naive CD4+ T cells sorted from blood. Subset given: CD45RA+ positively selected. The receptors here all came from a man between 18 and 29 years old in good health.

The chain couples TRBV29-1 to TRBJ1-4; TRBD1 agrees at 7 bases. J gave up 5 bases and V 6 bases, and 6 bases lay outside the gene matches. This CDR3 has 13 amino acids. Germline assignment: CDR1 SQVTM and CDR2 ANQGSEA. The DNA of the CDR3 is TGCAGCGTCAGGACAGGTTTGAATGAAAAACTGTTTTTT. Amino acid sequence: CSVRTGLNEKLFF.

This clone occurred once. In DNA form, the CDR3 reads TGTGCCAGCTCACCCAAGCAGGGGCACACAGATACGCAGTATTTT. As protein: CASSPKQGHTDTQYF. This chain connects TRBV18 to TRBJ2-3; a possible D gene is TRBD1 (6 bases). Trimming took off 3 bases at V and 2 bases at J, with 12 bases between the two ends. The CDR3 covers 15 residues. Germline assignment: CDR1 KGHSH and CDR2 LQKENI.

The rearrangement links TRBV7-2 to TRBJ2-1, with TRBD2 matching over 7 bases. Trimming at V came to 4 bases and at J to 9 bases, leaving 9 bases not matched to a gene. From germline, CDR1 is SGHTA and CDR2 FQGNSA. The length of the CDR3 is 14 residues. The CDR3 is CASSSLLATGEQFF. The CDR3 DNA reads as TGTGCCAGCAGCTCCCTACTAGCGACGGGTGAGCAGTTCTTC. Full variable domain (rest looked up from reference TRBV7-2 and TRBJ2-1): GAGVSQSPSNKVTEKGKDVELRCDPISGHTALYWYRQSLGQGLEFLIYFQGNSAPDKSGLPSDRFSAERTGGSVSTLTIQRTQQEDSAVYLCASSSLLATGEQFFGPGTRLTVL.

The CDR3 sequence is CASSRNPGTEAFF. CDR3 DNA sequence: TGTGCCAGCAGCCGAAATCCGGGCACTGAAGCTTTCTTT. This sequence joins TRBV9 and TRBJ1-1; D not certain. Looked up from germline, CDR1 is SGDLS and CDR2 is YYNGEE. V was pared by 4 bases and J by 4 bases, with 11 bases between. The CDR3 is 13 residues long.

The rearrangement uses TRBV19 and TRBJ1-5; D gene unclear. Germline CDR1 is LNHDA and CDR2 is SQIVND (reference sequence). There are 15 residues in the CDR3. V gave up 5 bases and J gave up 0 bases, with 11 bases separating them. The chain's CDR3 is CASSGHRDSNQPQHF. Written as DNA, the CDR3 is TGTGCCAGTAGTGGCCACAGAGATAGCAATCAGCCCCAGCATTTT.

The chain joins TRBV18 to TRBJ1-3; D might be TRBD1 (6 bases). The CDR3 has 16 amino acids. Trimming pared 4 bases from V and 3 bases from J, leaving 16 bases between. CDR1 is KGHSH and CDR2 is LQKENI in the germline V gene. This chain's CDR3 is CASSQQTGSFGNTIYF. CDR3 nucleotide sequence: TGTGCCAGCTCACAACAAACAGGGTCTTTTGGAAACACCATATATTTT. The full variable domain, with the rest looked up from reference TRBV18 and TRBJ1-3, is NAGVMQNPRHLVRRRGQEARLRCSPMKGHSHVYWYRQLPEEGLKFMVYLQKENIIDESGMPKERFSAEFPKEGPSILRIQQVVRGDSAAYFCASSQQTGSFGNTIYFGEGSWLTVV.

CDR3 residues: CASSRTSGDAGELFF. CDR3 in DNA: TGCGCCAGCAGCCGGACTAGCGGGGACGCCGGGGAGCTGTTTTTT. The rearrangement uses TRBV4-1 and TRBJ2-2; 12 nucleotides match TRBD2. Trimming at V came to 4 bases and at J to 6 bases, leaving 3 bases not matched to a gene. CDR1 MGHRA and CDR2 YSYEKL come from the germline V gene. The CDR3 consists of 15 residues.

The chain recombines TRBV11-2 with TRBJ1-2; D call uncertain. The V gene lost 3 bases and the J gene lost 0 bases, with 11 bases spanning the gap. Germline assignment: CDR1 SGHAT and CDR2 FQNNGV. The length of the CDR3 is 15 residues. CDR3 loop: CASSLTLLSNYGYTF. CDR3 DNA sequence: TGTGCCAGCAGCTTGACCCTACTCTCTAACTATGGCTACACCTTC.

This chain links TRBV7-2 with TRBJ2-7; 9 nucleotides match TRBD1. CDR1 SGHTA and CDR2 FQGNSA come from the germline V gene. Trimming removed 5 bases from V and 7 bases from J; junction bases left unmatched: 12. The CDR3 covers 15 residues. In nucleotides, the CDR3 is TGTGCCAGCAGCGCGGCCAGGACAGGGGACAAGGAGCAGTACTTC. This sequence encodes CASSAARTGDKEQYF.

This rearrangement joins TRBV7-9 to TRBJ1-2; 8 bases fit TRBD1. Germline loops: CDR1 SEHNR, CDR2 FQNEAQ (reference sequence). The ends lost 7 bases at V and 4 bases at J; junction bases unmatched: 17. The CDR3 has 17 amino acids. The CDR3, as DNA: TGTGCCAGCAACACAGGGGGAGATCGCGCCACGCCCTATGGCTACACCTTC. This codes for CASNTGGDRATPYGYTF.

This chain links TRBV13 with TRBJ1-4; 12 bases are a match to TRBD1. Germline values: CDR1 PRHDT, CDR2 FYEKMQ (reference sequence). Losses at the gene ends were 5 bases for V and 8 bases for J; bases not matched to a gene: 6. This CDR3 contains 15 residues. The CDR3 region has the DNA TGTGCCAGCAGCGAAGGGACAGGGGGCGGCGAAAAACTGTTTTTT. It codes for CASSEGTGGGEKLFF.

The chain carries TRBV30 and TRBJ1-4, with TRBD1 as a possible D gene (5 bases). Germline CDR1 and CDR2: GTSNPN and SVGIG (reference sequence). Trimming removed 6 bases from V and 12 bases from J, with 20 bases in between. This CDR3 region has 13 residues. Here the CDR3 DNA reads TGTGCCTGCATGGACGGGGGTGCGGGGGAACTGTTTTTT. It specifies CACMDGGAGELFF.

This chain uses TRBV6-5 with TRBJ1-5; 7 bases match TRBD1. The CDR3 has 15 amino acids. The V segment lost 6 bases and the J segment 1 base; nucleotides outside the gene matches: 6. CDR1 is MNHEY and CDR2 is SVGAGI in the germline V gene. In DNA, the CDR3 is TGTGCCAGCAGCTTACAGGGGTCGAGCAATCAGCCCCAGCATTTT. Its protein is CASSLQGSSNQPQHF.

This chain connects TRBV4-2 to TRBJ2-5; 7 positions agree with TRBD2. The CDR3 has 16 residues. Germline lookup yields CDR1 LGHNA and CDR2 YNFKEQ. After removal of 1 base from V and 1 base from J, the junction contained 6 bases not matched to a gene. The CDR3 nucleotides are TGTGCCAGCAGCCAAGGCTATGGGACTATCCAAGAGACCCAGTACTTC. This sequence encodes CASSQGYGTIQETQYF.

The gene calls are TRBV5-1 and TRBJ2-7, with TRBD2 as a possible D gene (5 bases). The CDR3 covers 16 residues. CDR1 and CDR2 from the germline V gene are SGHRS and YFSETQ. V lost 2 bases to trimming and J lost 0 bases, with 15 bases between them. The CDR3 here is CASSFLFTGSSYEQYF. DNA for the CDR3: TGCGCCAGCAGCTTTTTATTTACGGGGAGCTCCTACGAGCAGTACTTC. The complete variable domain, with remaining parts taken from reference TRBV5-1 and TRBJ2-7, reads KAGVTQTPRYLIKTRGQQVTLSCSPISGHRSVSWYQQTPGQGLQFLFEYFSETQRNKGNFPGRFSGRQFSNSRSEMNVSTLELGDSALYLCASSFLFTGSSYEQYFGPGTRLTVT.

The chain links TRBV6-5 to TRBJ2-1, with TRBD2 matching 8 bases. The CDR3 has 13 residues. In germline, CDR1 is MNHEY, CDR2 SVGAGI. The V segment lost 8 bases and the J segment 8 bases; nucleotides outside the gene matches: 8. The CDR3 DNA reads as TGTGCCAGCCGGGCCAGCGGGAGCGATGAGCAGTTCTTC. Translating gives CASRASGSDEQFF.

The chain employs TRBV4-1 and TRBJ1-2; no firm D call. Germline assignment: CDR1 MGHRA and CDR2 YSYEKL. Trimming took off 4 bases at V and 7 bases at J, with 19 bases between the two ends. The CDR3 is 15 amino acids. CDR3 sequence (DNA): TGCGCCAGCAGCCCCTTGCTGCTAGGTCCGCTTGGCTACACCTTC. It yields the protein CASSPLLLGPLGYTF.

The V and J genes are TRBV5-1 and TRBJ2-7, with 7 bases aligning to TRBD2. Per germline, CDR1 SGHRS and CDR2 YFSETQ. The CDR3 runs to 13 residues. The ends lost 4 bases at V and 3 bases at J; junction bases unmatched: 4. CDR3: CASSAGRHYEQYF. The CDR3 bases are TGCGCCAGCAGCGCCGGGAGGCACTACGAGCAGTACTTC.

This clone showed up just once. Other DNA sequences in this sample translate to the same CDR3. The CDR3 DNA reads TGCAGCGCGTCGGCGGATACGCAGTATTTT. It encodes CSASADTQYF. The J gene is TRBJ2-3, the V gene TRBV20-1; D gene unclear. The CDR3 loop spans 10 amino acids. Germline values: CDR1 DFQATT, CDR2 SNEGSKA (reference sequence).

The chain carries TRBV5-1 and TRBJ2-3; D possibly corresponds to TRBD2 (6 bases). This CDR3 is built from 14 residues. The V and J ends lost 4 bases and 4 bases respectively, with 13 bases between them. Germline V CDR1 and CDR2: SGHRS, YFSETQ. The DNA for the CDR3 is TGCGCCAGCAGCCAACTGGTAGCGGCAGATACGCAGTATTTT. Its protein is CASSQLVAADTQYF.

The DNA for the CDR3 is TGTGCCACCAGGGGCTTCATGAACACTGAAGCTTTCTTT. Protein: CATRGFMNTEAFF. This chain joins TRBV6-1 and TRBJ1-1; a weak D match, TRBD1 (6 bases). The germline gives CDR1 MNHNS, CDR2 SASEGT. The V end was cut by 10 bases, the J end by 0 bases, with 12 bases between. The CDR3 is 13 residues long.

The J gene is TRBJ2-1, the V gene TRBV6-1; 9 nucleotides align to TRBD1. The V gene end was trimmed by 2 bases and the J gene end by 6 bases; junction bases not matched to a gene: 11. Germline V gives CDR1 MNHNS, CDR2 SASEGT. This CDR3 has 17 residues. The CDR3 loop is CASSEYWGQGFINEQFF. CDR3 DNA: TGTGCCAGCAGTGAATATTGGGGACAGGGATTCATCAATGAGCAGTTCTTC.

The genes are TRBV11-2 and TRBJ1-2, with no clear D. V lost 0 bases to trimming and J lost 8 bases, with 10 bases between them. Germline V gene data show CDR1 as SGHAT and CDR2 as FQNNGV. This CDR3 contains 13 residues. CDR3 bases: TGTGCCAGCAGCTTAGAAGGGATCGAGGGCTACACCTTC. Encoded protein: CASSLEGIEGYTF.

V gene TRBV2 combines with J gene TRBJ2-7, with 10 bases that match TRBD2. The CDR3 has 15 residues. From germline, CDR1 is SNHLY and CDR2 FYNNEI. With 6 bases clipped from V and 3 bases from J, the junction kept 8 bases outside the gene matches. The chain's CDR3 is CASSPRTSGYYEQYF. As DNA, the CDR3 is TGTGCCAGCAGCCCCCGGACTAGCGGTTACTACGAGCAGTACTTC. The full variable domain, in which reference TRBV2 and TRBJ2-7 provide the parts outside the CDR3, is EPEVTQTPSHQVTQMGQEVILRCVPISNHLYFYWYRQILGQKVEFLVSFYNNEISEKSEIFDDQFSVERPDGSNFTLKIRSTKLEDSAMYFCASSPRTSGYYEQYFGPGTRLTVT.